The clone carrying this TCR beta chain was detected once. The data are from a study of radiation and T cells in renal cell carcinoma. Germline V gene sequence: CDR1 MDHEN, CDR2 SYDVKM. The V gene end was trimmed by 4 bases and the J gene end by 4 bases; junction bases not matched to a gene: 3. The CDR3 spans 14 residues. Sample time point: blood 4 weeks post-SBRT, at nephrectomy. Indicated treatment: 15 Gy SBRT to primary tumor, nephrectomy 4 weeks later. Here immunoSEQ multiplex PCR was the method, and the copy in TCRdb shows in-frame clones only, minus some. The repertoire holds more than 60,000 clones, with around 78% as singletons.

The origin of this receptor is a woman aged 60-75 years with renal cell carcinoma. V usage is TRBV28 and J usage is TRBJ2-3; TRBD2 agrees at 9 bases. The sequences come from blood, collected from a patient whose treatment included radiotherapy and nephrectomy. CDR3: CASSSRLAADTQYF. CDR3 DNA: TGTGCCAGCAGTTCTCGACTAGCGGCAGATACGCAGTATTTT.